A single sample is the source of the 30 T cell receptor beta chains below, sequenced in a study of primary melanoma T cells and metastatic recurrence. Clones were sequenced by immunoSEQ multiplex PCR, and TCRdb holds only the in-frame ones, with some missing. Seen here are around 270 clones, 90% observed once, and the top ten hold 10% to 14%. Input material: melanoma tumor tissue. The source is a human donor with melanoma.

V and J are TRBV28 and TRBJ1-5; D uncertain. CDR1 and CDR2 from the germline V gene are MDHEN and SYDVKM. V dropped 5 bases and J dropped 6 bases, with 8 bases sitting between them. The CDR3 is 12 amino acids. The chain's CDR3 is CASSVAGQPQHF. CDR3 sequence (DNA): TGTGCCAGCAGTGTTGCAGGTCAGCCCCAGCATTTT.

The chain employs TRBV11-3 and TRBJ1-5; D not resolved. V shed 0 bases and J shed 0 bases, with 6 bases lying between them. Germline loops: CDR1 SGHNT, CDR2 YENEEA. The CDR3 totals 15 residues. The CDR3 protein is CASSLDGRSNQPQHF. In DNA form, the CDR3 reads TGTGCCAGCAGCTTAGACGGCCGTAGCAATCAGCCCCAGCATTTT.

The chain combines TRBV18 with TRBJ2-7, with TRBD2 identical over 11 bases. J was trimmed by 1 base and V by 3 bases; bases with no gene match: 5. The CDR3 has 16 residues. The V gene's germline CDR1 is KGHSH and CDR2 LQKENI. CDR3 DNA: TGTGCCAGCTCACCGGCTGGACTAGCGGGTTCCTACGAGCAGTACTTC. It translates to CASSPAGLAGSYEQYF.

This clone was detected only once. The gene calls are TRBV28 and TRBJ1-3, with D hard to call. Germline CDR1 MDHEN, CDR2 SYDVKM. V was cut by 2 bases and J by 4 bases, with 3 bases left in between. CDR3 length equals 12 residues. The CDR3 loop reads CASSLRGNTIYF. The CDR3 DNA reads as TGTGCCAGCAGTTTACGCGGAAACACCATATATTTT.

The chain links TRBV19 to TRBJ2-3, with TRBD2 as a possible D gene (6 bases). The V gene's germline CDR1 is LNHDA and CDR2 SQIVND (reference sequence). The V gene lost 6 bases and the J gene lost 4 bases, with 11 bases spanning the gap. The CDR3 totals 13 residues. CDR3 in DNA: TGTGCCAGTAGGAGTTGGAGGGCAGATACGCAGTATTTT. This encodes CASRSWRADTQYF. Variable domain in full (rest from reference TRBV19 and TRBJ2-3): DGGITQSPKYLFRKEGQNVTLSCEQNLNHDAMYWYRQDPGQGLRLIYYSQIVNDFQKGDIAEGYSVSREKKESFPLTVTSAQKNPTAFYLCASRSWRADTQYFGPGTRLTVL.

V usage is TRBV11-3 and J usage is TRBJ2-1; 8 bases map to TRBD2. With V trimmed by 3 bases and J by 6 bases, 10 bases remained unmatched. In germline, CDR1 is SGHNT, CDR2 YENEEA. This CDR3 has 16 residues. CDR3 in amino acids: CASSLSSRTSTNEQFF. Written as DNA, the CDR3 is TGTGCCAGCAGCTTGAGTAGTAGGACTAGCACCAATGAGCAGTTCTTC.

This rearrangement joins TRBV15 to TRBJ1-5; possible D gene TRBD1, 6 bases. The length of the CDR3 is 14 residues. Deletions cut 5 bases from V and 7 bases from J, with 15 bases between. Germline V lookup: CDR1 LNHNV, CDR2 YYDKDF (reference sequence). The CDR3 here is CATSEQGHWQPQHF. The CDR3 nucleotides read TGTGCCACCAGCGAACAGGGTCACTGGCAGCCCCAGCATTTT.

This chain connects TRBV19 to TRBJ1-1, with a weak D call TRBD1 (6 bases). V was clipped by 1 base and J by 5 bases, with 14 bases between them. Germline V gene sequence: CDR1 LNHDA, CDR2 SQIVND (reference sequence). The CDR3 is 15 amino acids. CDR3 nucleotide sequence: TGTGCCAGTAGTATAGGCGGGGGCATATGGACTGAAGCTTTCTTT. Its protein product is CASSIGGGIWTEAFF.

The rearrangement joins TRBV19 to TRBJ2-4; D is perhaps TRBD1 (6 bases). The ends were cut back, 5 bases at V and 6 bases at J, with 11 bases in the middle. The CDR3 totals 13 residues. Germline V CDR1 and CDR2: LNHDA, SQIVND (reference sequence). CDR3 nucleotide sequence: TGTGCCAGTAGTGCCCTACAGGGAAACATTCAGTACTTC. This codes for CASSALQGNIQYF.

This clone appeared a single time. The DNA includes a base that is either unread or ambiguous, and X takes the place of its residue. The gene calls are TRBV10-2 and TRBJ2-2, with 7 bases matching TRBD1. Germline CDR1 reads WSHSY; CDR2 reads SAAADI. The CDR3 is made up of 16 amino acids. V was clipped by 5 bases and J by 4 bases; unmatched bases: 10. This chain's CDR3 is CASSSRDSMXTGELFF. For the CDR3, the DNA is TGCGCCAGCAGTTCCCGGGACAGCATGGRCACCGGGGAGCTGTTTTTT.

For the CDR3, the DNA is TGTGCCAGCAGTCGGAGGGGGAACTATGGCTACACCTTC. Translating it yields CASSRRGNYGYTF. This sequence joins TRBV6-8 and TRBJ1-2, with a possible D match to TRBD1 (6 bases). The CDR3 contains 13 residues. CDR1 is MNHGY, CDR2 SAAAGT, per germline. V shed 5 bases and J shed 2 bases, with 9 bases lying between them.

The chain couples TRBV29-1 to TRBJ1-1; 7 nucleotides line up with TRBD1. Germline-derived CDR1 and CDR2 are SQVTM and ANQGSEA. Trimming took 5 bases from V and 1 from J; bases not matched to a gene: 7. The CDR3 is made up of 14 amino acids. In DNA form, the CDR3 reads TGCAGCGTTCTATCTGGGACAGCGAACACTGAAGCTTTCTTT. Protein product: CSVLSGTANTEAFF.

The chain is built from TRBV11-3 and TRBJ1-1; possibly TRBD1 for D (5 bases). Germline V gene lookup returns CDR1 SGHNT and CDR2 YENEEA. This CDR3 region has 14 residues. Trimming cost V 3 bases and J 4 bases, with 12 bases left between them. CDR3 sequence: CASSLGTVTTEAFF. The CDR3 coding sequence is TGTGCCAGCAGCTTGGGGACTGTGACCACTGAAGCTTTCTTT.

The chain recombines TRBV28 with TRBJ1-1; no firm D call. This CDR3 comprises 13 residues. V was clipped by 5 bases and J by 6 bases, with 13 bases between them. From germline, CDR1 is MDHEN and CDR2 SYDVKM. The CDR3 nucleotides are TGTGCCAGCAGTGAAGAATTTAGGGCTGAAGCTTTCTTT. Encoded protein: CASSEEFRAEAFF.

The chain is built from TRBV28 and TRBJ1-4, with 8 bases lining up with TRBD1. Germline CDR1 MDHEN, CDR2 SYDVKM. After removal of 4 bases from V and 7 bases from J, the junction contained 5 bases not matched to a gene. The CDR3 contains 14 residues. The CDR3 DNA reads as TGTGCCAGCAGTTCACAGGGGGGTGGTGAAAAACTGTTTTTT. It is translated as CASSSQGGGEKLFF.

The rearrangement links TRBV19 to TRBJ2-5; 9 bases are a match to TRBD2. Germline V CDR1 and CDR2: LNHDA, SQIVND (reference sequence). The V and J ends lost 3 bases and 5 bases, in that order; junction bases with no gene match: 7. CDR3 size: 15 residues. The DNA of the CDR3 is TGTGCCAGTAGTATGGGCCTAGCGGGATGGGAGACCCAGTACTTC. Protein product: CASSMGLAGWETQYF.

The DNA for the CDR3 is TGTGCCAGTAGTACCCTGACAGGGAGATGGGTCGGGGAGCTGTTTTTT. It codes for CASSTLTGRWVGELFF. The chain couples TRBV19 to TRBJ2-2; 7 bases are a match to TRBD1. V dropped 4 bases and J dropped 7; count of bases not matched to a gene: 12. The CDR3 is 16 residues long. From germline, CDR1 is LNHDA and CDR2 SQIVND (reference sequence). The full variable domain, in which reference TRBV19 and TRBJ2-2 provide the parts outside the CDR3, is DGGITQSPKYLFRKEGQNVTLSCEQNLNHDAMYWYRQDPGQGLRLIYYSQIVNDFQKGDIAEGYSVSREKKESFPLTVTSAQKNPTAFYLCASSTLTGRWVGELFFGEGSRLTVL.

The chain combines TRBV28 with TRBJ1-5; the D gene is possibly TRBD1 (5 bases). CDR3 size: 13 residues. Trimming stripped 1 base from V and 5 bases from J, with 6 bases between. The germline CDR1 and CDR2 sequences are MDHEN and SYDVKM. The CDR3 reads CASSLSGDQPQHF. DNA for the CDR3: TGTGCCAGCAGTTTATCGGGGGATCAGCCCCAGCATTTT.

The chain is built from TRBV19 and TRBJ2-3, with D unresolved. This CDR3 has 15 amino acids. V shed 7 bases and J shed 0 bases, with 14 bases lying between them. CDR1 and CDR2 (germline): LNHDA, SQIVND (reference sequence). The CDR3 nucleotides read TGTGCCAGTAACCATACCTCCCTCAGCACAGATACGCAGTATTTT. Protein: CASNHTSLSTDTQYF.

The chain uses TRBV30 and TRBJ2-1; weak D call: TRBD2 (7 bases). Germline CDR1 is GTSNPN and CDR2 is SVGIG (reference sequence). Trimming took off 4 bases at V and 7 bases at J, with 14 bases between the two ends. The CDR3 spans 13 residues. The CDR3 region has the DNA TGTGCCTGGAACCGGGGGGCCCCGAATGAGCAGTTCTTC. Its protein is CAWNRGAPNEQFF.

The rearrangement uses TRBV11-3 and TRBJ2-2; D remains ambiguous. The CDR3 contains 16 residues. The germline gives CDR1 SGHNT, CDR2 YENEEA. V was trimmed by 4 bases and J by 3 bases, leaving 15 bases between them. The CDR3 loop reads CASSSPSGRYTGELFF. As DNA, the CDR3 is TGTGCCAGCAGCTCTCCGAGTGGACGATACACCGGGGAGCTGTTTTTT.

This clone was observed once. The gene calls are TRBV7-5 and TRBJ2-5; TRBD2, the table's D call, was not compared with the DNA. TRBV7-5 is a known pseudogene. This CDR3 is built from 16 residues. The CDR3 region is CASSGLVGSRGETQYF. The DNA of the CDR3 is TGTGCCAGCAGCGGACTAGTCGGGAGCAGGGGAGAGACCCAGTACTTC.

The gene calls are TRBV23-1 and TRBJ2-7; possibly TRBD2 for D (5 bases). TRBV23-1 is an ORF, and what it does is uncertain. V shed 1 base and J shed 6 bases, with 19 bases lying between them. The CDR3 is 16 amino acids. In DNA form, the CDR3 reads TGCGCCAGCAGTCAATTCGAGAGCCGGAGGATTGGCGAGCAGTACTTC. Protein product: CASSQFESRRIGEQYF.

CDR3 amino acids: CASTGGDTDTQYF. DNA for the CDR3: TGTGCCAGTACTGGGGGGGATACAGATACGCAGTATTTT. V usage is TRBV19 and J usage is TRBJ2-3, with 7 bases that match TRBD2. V lost 7 bases and J lost 3; bases outside the gene matches: 4. There are 13 residues in the CDR3. Looked up from germline, CDR1 is LNHDA and CDR2 is SQIVND (reference sequence).

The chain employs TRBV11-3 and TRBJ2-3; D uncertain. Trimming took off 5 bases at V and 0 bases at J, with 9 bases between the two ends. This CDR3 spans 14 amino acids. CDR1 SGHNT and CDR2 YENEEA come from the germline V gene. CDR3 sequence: CASSLQTSTDTQYF. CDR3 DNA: TGTGCCAGCAGCCTTCAGACTAGCACAGATACGCAGTATTTT.

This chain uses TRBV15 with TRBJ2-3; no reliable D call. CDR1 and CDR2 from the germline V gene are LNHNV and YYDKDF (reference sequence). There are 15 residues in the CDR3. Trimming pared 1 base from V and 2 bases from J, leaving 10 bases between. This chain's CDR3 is CATSRGGSTTDTQYF. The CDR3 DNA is TGTGCCACCAGCAGAGGTGGCAGTACCACAGATACGCAGTATTTT.

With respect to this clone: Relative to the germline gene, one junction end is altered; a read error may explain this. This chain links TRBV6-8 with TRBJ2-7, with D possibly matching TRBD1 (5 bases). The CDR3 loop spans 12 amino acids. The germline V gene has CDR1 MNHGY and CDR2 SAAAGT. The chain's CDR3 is CAISVTDYEQYF. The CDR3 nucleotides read TGTGCCATCAGTGTGACAGACTACGAGCAGTACTTC.

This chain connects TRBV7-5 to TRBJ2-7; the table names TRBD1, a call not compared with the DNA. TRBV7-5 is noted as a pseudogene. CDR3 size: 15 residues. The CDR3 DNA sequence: TGTGCCAGCAGGAAGGCCCCCTCACCGAAGAGCGAGCAGTACTTC. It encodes CASRKAPSPKSEQYF.

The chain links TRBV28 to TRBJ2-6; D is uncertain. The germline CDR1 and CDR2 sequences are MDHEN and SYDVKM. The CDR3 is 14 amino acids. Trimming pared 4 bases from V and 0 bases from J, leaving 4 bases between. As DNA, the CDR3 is TGTGCCAGCAGTTCCAGCTCTGGGGCCAACGTCCTGACTTTC. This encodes CASSSSSGANVLTF.

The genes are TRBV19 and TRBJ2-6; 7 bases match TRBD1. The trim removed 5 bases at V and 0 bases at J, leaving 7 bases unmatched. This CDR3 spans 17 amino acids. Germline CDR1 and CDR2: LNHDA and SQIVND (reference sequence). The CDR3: CASSLIQGTSGANVLTF. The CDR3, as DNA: TGTGCCAGTAGTCTTATACAGGGGACCTCTGGGGCCAACGTCCTGACTTTC. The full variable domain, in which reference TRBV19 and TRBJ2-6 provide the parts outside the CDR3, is DGGITQSPKYLFRKEGQNVTLSCEQNLNHDAMYWYRQDPGQGLRLIYYSQIVNDFQKGDIAEGYSVSREKKESFPLTVTSAQKNPTAFYLCASSLIQGTSGANVLTFGAGSRLTVL.